Included here is one T cell receptor (beta chain) sequence, with context. This sample stems from a study of blood T cell repertoires in COVID-19. V lost 3 bases, J lost 2 bases, and 9 bases stayed unmatched. The CDR3 spans 18 residues. Per germline, CDR1 SGHDT and CDR2 YYEEEE. The protocol was immunoSEQ multiplex PCR, while the TCRdb copy is restricted to in-frame clones and leaves out a portion. Of roughly 51,000 clones listed, approximately 91% are singletons. This clonotype was obtained from an older woman with active or convalescent COVID-19. The sample was peripheral blood. The J gene is TRBJ2-1, the V gene TRBV5-6; 12 positions agree with TRBD2. The CDR3, as DNA: TGTGCCAGCAGCTCACTAGCGGGGGGCTTCGGGGCCTACAATGAGCAGTTCTTC. Its protein is CASSSLAGGFGAYNEQFF.